A single T cell receptor beta chain is shown here with its context. Some clones are missing from TCRdb's copy, which holds only in-frame ones; the method was immunoSEQ multiplex PCR. The sample has some 150,000 clones, 80% to 85% seen once. Germline CDR1 SGDLS, CDR2 YYNGEE. The V gene end was trimmed by 0 bases and the J gene end by 9 bases; junction bases not matched to a gene: 9. The length of the CDR3 is 15 residues. Clinical history as reported by participants underpinned cohort assignment. This entry belongs to a study of blood T cell repertoires in COVID-19. About the research overall: The samples span acute and convalescent COVID-19 from the United States, Italy and Spain.

The sequence was obtained from a woman aged 45-65 years who had been exposed to COVID-19. This sequence joins TRBV9 and TRBJ2-5; the match to TRBD1 covers 9 bases. Sequenced material: PBMCs or T cells enriched from blood (not recorded which). In DNA, the CDR3 is TGTGCCAGCAGCGTAGACCCACAGGGGGCGCTGGCCCAGTACTTC. It is translated as CASSVDPQGALAQYF.